This T cell receptor (beta chain) came from a study of blood T cell repertoires in COVID-19. At the level of the study: The cDNA or gDNA used as material had been derived from T cells, B-cell-depleted T cells, or PBMCs.

The protocol was immunoSEQ multiplex PCR, while the TCRdb copy is restricted to in-frame clones and leaves out a portion. This table has approximately 460,000 clones, about 88% appearing once. Seattle patients were enrolled during active infection and followed longitudinally. Germline lookup yields CDR1 MGHRA and CDR2 YSYEKL. V shed 6 bases and J shed 2 bases, with 5 bases lying between them. There are 13 residues in the CDR3. The TCR sequence derives from a young man with COVID-19, enrolled during active disease. The chain carries TRBV4-1 and TRBJ2-6; no firm D call. Sequencing was done on a sample of peripheral blood. In nucleotides, the CDR3 is TGCGCCAGCAGTACACCTGGGGCCAACGTCCTGACTTTC. Its translation is CASSTPGANVLTF.